This T cell receptor beta chain was observed in a study of T cells in Graves' hyperthyroidism and ophthalmopathy. Regions amplified from RNA transcripts were the TCR beta CDR3 regions. When the TCR CDR3 underwent first-round RT-PCR, the HTBI primer set was used. TCRdb used MiXCR to reprocess the multiplex PCR reads, holding one entry per CDR3 protein. Of under 750,000 distinct CDR3 sequences listed, under 20% are singletons. CDR3 length equals 14 residues. V was clipped by 4 bases and J by 0 bases, with 10 bases between them. Germline CDR1 DFQATT, CDR2 SNEGSKA (reference sequence). Hyperthyroidism in the patients, aged 18 to 65, was newly diagnosed and under 2 months in duration.

The chain is built from TRBV20-1 and TRBJ2-1; D gene uncertain. The TCR was taken from a woman in her 50s with Graves' hyperthyroidism that later progressed to Graves' ophthalmopathy. The sample comprised blood. The CDR3 DNA reads TGCAGTGCTAAAGCGCCGAGCTCCTACAATGAGCAGTTCTTC. This translates into CSAKAPSSYNEQFF.